This is a list of T cell receptor beta chains from one sample in a study of T-cell memory formation after mild COVID-19. MiXCR, run by TCRdb on the 5' RACE reads, gives a single entry per CDR3 protein. The table has about 140,000 distinct CDR3 sequences, 14% seen once. Sequencing was done on a sample of PBMCs or a T cell subset sorted from them (not recorded which). The receptors come from an adult woman who had mild COVID-19 (a few samples of this study predate the infection). Cell type and time point are not known. The CDR3 runs from the conserved cysteine through the conserved F or W. The D gene is left open where the match is weak. Clone size is given for some rows only: seen once, a few or many times, or a class if the clone is expanded.

cdr3_nt: TGCGCCAGCAGCTTGAGTGGGAGAAATGAGCAGTTCTTC
cdr3_aa: CASSLSGRNEQFF
j_call: TRBJ2-1
d_call: NA
clone_size: NA
v_call: TRBV5-1

cdr3_nt: TGTGCCAGCAGGGGAGAGGGGTCCTACAATGAGCAGTTCTTC
cdr3_aa: CASRGEGSYNEQFF
j_call: TRBJ2-1
d_call: NA
clone_size: medium-sized
v_call: TRBV2

cdr3_nt: TGCGCCAGCAGTGACCGGGGCGCAAGGAGGACTGAAGCTTTCTTT
cdr3_aa: CASSDRGARRTEAFF
j_call: TRBJ1-1
d_call: NA
clone_size: NA
v_call: TRBV10-2

cdr3_nt: TGTGCCAGCTCTGAGACCTGGAATGAGCAGTTCTTC
cdr3_aa: CASSETWNEQFF
j_call: TRBJ2-1
d_call: NA
clone_size: few
v_call: TRBV7-6

cdr3_nt: TGCGCCAGCAGCACCTGGACTAGCGGGAGCACAGATACGCAGTATTTT
cdr3_aa: CASSTWTSGSTDTQYF
j_call: TRBJ2-3
d_call: TRBD2
clone_size: once
v_call: TRBV5-1

cdr3_nt: TGTGCCAGCAGCTCCGCCTTGGCCAGCCGGGGAGGGCTGGAGCAGTTCTTC
cdr3_aa: CASSSALASRGGLEQFF
j_call: TRBJ2-1
d_call: TRBD2
clone_size: few
v_call: TRBV11-2

cdr3_nt: TGCAGTGCTAGAGATGTGGACACTAACTATGGCTACACCTTC
cdr3_aa: CSARDVDTNYGYTF
j_call: TRBJ1-2
d_call: NA
clone_size: few
v_call: TRBV20-1

cdr3_nt: TGTGCCAGCAGCCCTACAGGGCCTGAACCCACAGATACGCAGTATTTT
cdr3_aa: CASSPTGPEPTDTQYF
j_call: TRBJ2-3
d_call: NA
clone_size: few
v_call: TRBV7-6

cdr3_nt: TGTGCCAGCAGTTACTCCCCCCCAGACAGGGGGCATAGTGAAAAACTGTTTTTT
cdr3_aa: CASSYSPPDRGHSEKLFF
j_call: TRBJ1-4
d_call: TRBD1
clone_size: NA
v_call: TRBV6-5

cdr3_nt: TGTGCCAGCGGATACAGGGGGCCAAACGAGCAGTACTTC
cdr3_aa: CASGYRGPNEQYF
j_call: TRBJ2-7
d_call: TRBD1
clone_size: NA
v_call: TRBV7-9

cdr3_nt: TGCAAAAGGGCGCTTTACAATGAGCAGTTCTTC
cdr3_aa: CKRALYNEQFF
j_call: TRBJ2-1
d_call: NA
clone_size: few
v_call: TRBV29-1

cdr3_nt: TGTGCCAGCAGCTCCGCGGGGTTGGGGGAGACCCAGTACTTC
cdr3_aa: CASSSAGLGETQYF
j_call: TRBJ2-5
d_call: NA
clone_size: NA
v_call: TRBV7-3

cdr3_nt: TGCGCCAGCGGGTCCGGGACTAGCTCCTACGAGCAGTACTTC
cdr3_aa: CASGSGTSSYEQYF
j_call: TRBJ2-7
d_call: TRBD2
clone_size: NA
v_call: TRBV5-1

cdr3_nt: TGTGCCAGCAGCTTGTGGGGGCACATTAACTATGGCTACACCTTC
cdr3_aa: CASSLWGHINYGYTF
j_call: TRBJ1-2
d_call: NA
clone_size: few
v_call: TRBV5-5

cdr3_nt: TGCGCCAGCAGCCAAGAGACCCAGCATAACTACGAGCAGTACTTC
cdr3_aa: CASSQETQHNYEQYF
j_call: TRBJ2-7
d_call: NA
clone_size: few
v_call: TRBV4-3

cdr3_nt: TGTGCCAGCAGCCCGACCCGGACGAGCTACGAGCAGTACTTC
cdr3_aa: CASSPTRTSYEQYF
j_call: TRBJ2-7
d_call: NA
clone_size: NA
v_call: TRBV5-5

cdr3_nt: TGTGCCAGCAGTGCCGTAAGCGGCACCTCCTACAATGAGCAGTTCTTC
cdr3_aa: CASSAVSGTSYNEQFF
j_call: TRBJ2-1
d_call: NA
clone_size: NA
v_call: TRBV2

cdr3_nt: TGTGCCAGCAGTGAATCGGATGGCTACACCTTC
cdr3_aa: CASSESDGYTF
j_call: TRBJ1-2
d_call: NA
clone_size: NA
v_call: TRBV25-1

cdr3_nt: TGTGCCACCCCTCGGTCCCCAGGGGACTACGAGCAGTACTTC
cdr3_aa: CATPRSPGDYEQYF
j_call: TRBJ2-7
d_call: NA
clone_size: few
v_call: TRBV18

cdr3_nt: TGTGCCAGCAGCTTAGAAATAAAGACAGGGGGAAATTCACCCCTCCACTTT
cdr3_aa: CASSLEIKTGGNSPLHF
j_call: TRBJ1-6
d_call: TRBD1
clone_size: NA
v_call: TRBV7-8

cdr3_nt: TGTGCCAGCAGTTCCTACACAGGGTTTTATGGCTACACCTTC
cdr3_aa: CASSSYTGFYGYTF
j_call: TRBJ1-2
d_call: NA
clone_size: NA
v_call: TRBV12-3/TRBV12-4

cdr3_nt: TGTGCCAGTAGTACCGATAATAGCGGGAGACACAATGAGCAGTTCTTC
cdr3_aa: CASSTDNSGRHNEQFF
j_call: TRBJ2-1
d_call: TRBD2
clone_size: NA
v_call: TRBV19

cdr3_nt: TGTGCCAGCAGTTACAGTAGTCTAGCGGGGGGGCCGGTCTACGAGCAGTACTTC
cdr3_aa: CASSYSSLAGGPVYEQYF
j_call: TRBJ2-7
d_call: TRBD2
clone_size: NA
v_call: TRBV6-6

cdr3_nt: TGTGCCAGCAGTCCTGCATACGGGGGGATCACAGATACGCAGTATTTT
cdr3_aa: CASSPAYGGITDTQYF
j_call: TRBJ2-3
d_call: TRBD2
clone_size: NA
v_call: TRBV6-6

cdr3_nt: TGTGCCAGCAGCTTGGGGGGCGGGAGCACTGAAGCTTTCTTT
cdr3_aa: CASSLGGGSTEAFF
j_call: TRBJ1-1
d_call: NA
clone_size: few
v_call: TRBV7-6

cdr3_nt: TGTGCCAGCAGCTTAGCAGGGGCCAATCAGCCCCAGCATTTT
cdr3_aa: CASSLAGANQPQHF
j_call: TRBJ1-5
d_call: NA
clone_size: few
v_call: TRBV7-8

cdr3_nt: TGTGCCAGCAGCGGTTTGGGTGAGCAGTTCTTC
cdr3_aa: CASSGLGEQFF
j_call: TRBJ2-1
d_call: NA
clone_size: NA
v_call: TRBV7-6

cdr3_nt: TGTGCCAGCAGCAGACAGGTCCGCGGCTATGGCTACACCTTC
cdr3_aa: CASSRQVRGYGYTF
j_call: TRBJ1-2
d_call: NA
clone_size: NA
v_call: TRBV12-3/TRBV12-4

cdr3_nt: TGCGCCAGCAAGGAGTGGCAATCAGGCTCCTACGAGCAGTACTTC
cdr3_aa: CASKEWQSGSYEQYF
j_call: TRBJ2-7
d_call: NA
clone_size: few
v_call: TRBV5-1

cdr3_nt: TGCGCCAGCAGACACCCGCCGACAGCCTACGAGCAGTACTTC
cdr3_aa: CASRHPPTAYEQYF
j_call: TRBJ2-7
d_call: NA
clone_size: NA
v_call: TRBV5-1

cdr3_nt: TGTGCCAGCAGCTCAAGACTCCCTAGCTCCTATAATTCACCCCTCCACTTT
cdr3_aa: CASSSRLPSSYNSPLHF
j_call: TRBJ1-6
d_call: NA
clone_size: NA
v_call: TRBV7-2

cdr3_nt: TGTGCCAGCACCCCGGGACAGGGGATTTACGAGCAGTACTTC
cdr3_aa: CASTPGQGIYEQYF
j_call: TRBJ2-7
d_call: TRBD1
clone_size: NA
v_call: TRBV6-5

cdr3_nt: TGTGCCAGTAGTATTTCGGGCTGGGGTGAGACCCAGTACTTC
cdr3_aa: CASSISGWGETQYF
j_call: TRBJ2-5
d_call: NA
clone_size: NA
v_call: TRBV19